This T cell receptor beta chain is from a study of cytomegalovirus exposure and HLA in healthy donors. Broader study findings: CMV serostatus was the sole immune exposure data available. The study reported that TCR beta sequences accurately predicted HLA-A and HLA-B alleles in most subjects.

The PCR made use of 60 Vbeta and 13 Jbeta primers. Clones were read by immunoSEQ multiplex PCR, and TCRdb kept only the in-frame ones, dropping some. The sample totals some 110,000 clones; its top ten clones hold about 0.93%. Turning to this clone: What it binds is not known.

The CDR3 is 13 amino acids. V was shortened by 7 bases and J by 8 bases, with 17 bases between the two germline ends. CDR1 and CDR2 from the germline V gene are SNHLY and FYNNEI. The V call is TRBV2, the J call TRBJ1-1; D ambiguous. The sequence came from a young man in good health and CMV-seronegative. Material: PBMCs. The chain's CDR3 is CASTQTTETEAFF. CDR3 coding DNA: TGTGCCAGCACCCAAACAACAGAGACCGAAGCTTTCTTT. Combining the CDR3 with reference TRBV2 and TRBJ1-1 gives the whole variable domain EPEVTQTPSHQVTQMGQEVILRCVPISNHLYFYWYRQILGQKVEFLVSFYNNEISEKSEIFDDQFSVERPDGSNFTLKIRSTKLEDSAMYFCASTQTTETEAFFGQGTRLTVV.